The clone carrying this TCR beta chain was picked up a small number of times. Its antigen is currently unknown. Sample-barcoded 5' priming and a J-beta primer mix drove a second PCR of about 7 to 11 cycles. TCRdb independently ran MiXCR on the 5' RACE reads; one entry per CDR3 protein. Here the sample spans about 2 million distinct CDR3 sequences, roughly 52% being singletons. The trim removed 4 bases at V and 0 bases at J, leaving 5 bases unmatched. The CDR3 has 15 amino acids. CDR1 is KGHSH, CDR2 LQKENI, per germline. These data originate in a study of blood T cells in healthy people across ages. Study-level background: Using template switching, researchers captured about one barcoded beta molecule for each two T cells. Points from the study as a whole: Naive CD4+ cell counts and diversity both ran higher in long-lived than in aged donors. TCR beta diversity, measured per million T cells, fell in a roughly linear way with age.

The receptor was isolated from a woman between 35 and 50 years old in good health. Sequencing was done on a sample of blood. V usage is TRBV18 and J usage is TRBJ2-5; 7 bases are shared with TRBD1. This chain's CDR3 is CASSQRQGYQETQYF. For the CDR3, the DNA is TGTGCCAGCTCACAGAGACAGGGCTACCAAGAGACCCAGTACTTC.